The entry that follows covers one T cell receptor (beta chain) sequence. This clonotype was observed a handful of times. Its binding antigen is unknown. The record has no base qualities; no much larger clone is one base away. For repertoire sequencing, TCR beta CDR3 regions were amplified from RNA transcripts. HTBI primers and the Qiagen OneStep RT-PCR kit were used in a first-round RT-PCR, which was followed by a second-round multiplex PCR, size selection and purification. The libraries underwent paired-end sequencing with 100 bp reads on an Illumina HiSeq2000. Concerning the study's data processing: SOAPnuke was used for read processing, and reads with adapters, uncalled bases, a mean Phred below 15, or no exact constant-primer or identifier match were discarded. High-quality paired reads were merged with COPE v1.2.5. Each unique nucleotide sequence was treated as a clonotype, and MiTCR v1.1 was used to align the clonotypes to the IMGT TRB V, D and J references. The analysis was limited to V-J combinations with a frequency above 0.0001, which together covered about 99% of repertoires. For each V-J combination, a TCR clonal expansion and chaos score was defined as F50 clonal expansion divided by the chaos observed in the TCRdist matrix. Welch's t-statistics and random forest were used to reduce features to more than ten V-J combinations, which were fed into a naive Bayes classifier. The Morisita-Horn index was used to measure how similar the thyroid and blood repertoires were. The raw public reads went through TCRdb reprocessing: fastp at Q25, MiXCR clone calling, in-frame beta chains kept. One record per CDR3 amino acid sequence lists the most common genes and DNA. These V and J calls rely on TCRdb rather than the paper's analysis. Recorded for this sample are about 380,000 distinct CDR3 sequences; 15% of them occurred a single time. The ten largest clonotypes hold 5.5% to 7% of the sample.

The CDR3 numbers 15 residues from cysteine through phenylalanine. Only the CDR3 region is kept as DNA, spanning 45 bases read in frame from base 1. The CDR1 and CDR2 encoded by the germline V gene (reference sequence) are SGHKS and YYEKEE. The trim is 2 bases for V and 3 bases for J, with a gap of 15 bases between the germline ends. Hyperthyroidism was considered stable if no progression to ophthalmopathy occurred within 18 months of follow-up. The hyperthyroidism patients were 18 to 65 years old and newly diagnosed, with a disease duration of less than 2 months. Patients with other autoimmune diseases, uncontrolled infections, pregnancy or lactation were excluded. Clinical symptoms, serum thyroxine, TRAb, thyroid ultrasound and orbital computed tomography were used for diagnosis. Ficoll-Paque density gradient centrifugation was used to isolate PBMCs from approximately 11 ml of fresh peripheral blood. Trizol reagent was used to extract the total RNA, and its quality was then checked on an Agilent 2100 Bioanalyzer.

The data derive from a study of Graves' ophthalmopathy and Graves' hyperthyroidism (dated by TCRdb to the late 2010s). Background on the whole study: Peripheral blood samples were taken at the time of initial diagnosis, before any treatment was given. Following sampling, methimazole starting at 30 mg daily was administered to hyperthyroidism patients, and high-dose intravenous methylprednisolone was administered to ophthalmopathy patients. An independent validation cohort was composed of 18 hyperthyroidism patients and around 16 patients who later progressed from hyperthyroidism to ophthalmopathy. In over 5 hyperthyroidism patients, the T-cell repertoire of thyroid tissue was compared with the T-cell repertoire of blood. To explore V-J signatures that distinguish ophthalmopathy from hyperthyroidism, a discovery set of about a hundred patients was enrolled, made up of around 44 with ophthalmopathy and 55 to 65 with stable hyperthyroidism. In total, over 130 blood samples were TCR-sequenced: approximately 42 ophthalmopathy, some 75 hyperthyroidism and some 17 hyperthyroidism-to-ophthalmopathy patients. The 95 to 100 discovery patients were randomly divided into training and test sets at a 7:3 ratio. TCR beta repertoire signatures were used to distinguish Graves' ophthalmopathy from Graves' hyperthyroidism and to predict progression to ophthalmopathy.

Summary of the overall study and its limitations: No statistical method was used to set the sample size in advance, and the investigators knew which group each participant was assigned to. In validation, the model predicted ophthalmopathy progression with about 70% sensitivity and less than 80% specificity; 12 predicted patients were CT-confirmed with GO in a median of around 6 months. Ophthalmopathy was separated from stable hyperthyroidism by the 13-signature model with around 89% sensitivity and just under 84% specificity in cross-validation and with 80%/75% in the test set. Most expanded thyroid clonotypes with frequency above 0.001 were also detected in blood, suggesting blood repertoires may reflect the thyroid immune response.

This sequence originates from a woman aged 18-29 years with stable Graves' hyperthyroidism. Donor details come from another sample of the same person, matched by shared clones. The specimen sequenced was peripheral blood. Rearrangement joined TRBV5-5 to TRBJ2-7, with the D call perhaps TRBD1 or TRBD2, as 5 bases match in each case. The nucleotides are TGTGCCAGCAGCTTAATTCCGGGACCGAGCTACGAGCAGTACTTC. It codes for CASSLIPGPSYEQYF.